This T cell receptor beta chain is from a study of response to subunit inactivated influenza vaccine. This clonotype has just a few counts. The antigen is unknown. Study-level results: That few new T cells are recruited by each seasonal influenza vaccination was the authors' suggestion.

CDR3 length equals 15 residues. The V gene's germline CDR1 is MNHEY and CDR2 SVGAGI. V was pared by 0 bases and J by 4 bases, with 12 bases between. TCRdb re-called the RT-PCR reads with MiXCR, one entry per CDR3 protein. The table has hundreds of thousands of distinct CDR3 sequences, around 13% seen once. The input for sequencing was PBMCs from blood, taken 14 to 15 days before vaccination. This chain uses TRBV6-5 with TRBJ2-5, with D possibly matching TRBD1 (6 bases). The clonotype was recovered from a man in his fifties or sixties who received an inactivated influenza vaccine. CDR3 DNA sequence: TGTGCCAGCAGTTACTCGATAGGGGGAAGAGAGACCCAGTACTTC. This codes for CASSYSIGGRETQYF.